Below, 21 T cell receptor beta chains from the same sample are listed, as sequenced in a study of T-cell memory formation after mild COVID-19. TCRdb itself ran the 5' RACE reads through MiXCR, one entry per CDR3 protein. The sample records just under 550,000 distinct CDR3 sequences, over 20% being singletons. Sequenced input: PBMCs or a T cell subset sorted from them (not recorded which). The source of these receptors is an adult woman who had mild COVID-19 (a few samples of this study predate the infection). Cell type and time point are not known.

There are many counts of this clonotype. The rearrangement joins TRBV14 to TRBJ2-7, with D perhaps TRBD1 or TRBD2 (5 bases each). The CDR3 is 15 amino acids. Germline-derived CDR1 and CDR2 are SGHDN and FVKESK. Trimming removed 4 bases at V and 6 bases at J, with 19 bases between. The CDR3 region is CASSPTGTPASEQYF. The CDR3 nucleotides read TGTGCCAGCAGCCCCACCGGGACGCCGGCCTCCGAGCAGTACTTC.

Of note for this clonotype: Here the CDR3 omits its conserved ending phenylalanine or tryptophan, so a read error is the likely source. This chain joins TRBV10-3 and TRBJ2-2; D gene uncertain. The V end was cut by 0 bases, the J end by 6 bases, with 2 bases between. The germline V gene encodes CDR1 ENHRY and CDR2 SYGVKD. The CDR3 loop spans 12 amino acids. The CDR3 sequence is CAISESPGELFI. The DNA for the CDR3 is TGTGCCATCAGTGAGTCGCCCGGGGAGCTGTTTATT.

The rearrangement links TRBV2 to TRBJ1-2, with unresolved D. Germline assignment: CDR1 SNHLY and CDR2 FYNNEI. This CDR3 has 12 amino acids. Trimming shortened V by 2 bases and J by 4 bases, and 5 bases separated the two germline ends. CDR3 DNA sequence: TGTGCCAGCAGTGAATCTAGCTATGGCTACACCTTC. It yields the protein CASSESSYGYTF. Full variable domain (outside the CDR3, taken from reference TRBV2 and TRBJ1-2): EPEVTQTPSHQVTQMGQEVILRCVPISNHLYFYWYRQILGQKVEFLVSFYNNEISEKSEIFDDQFSVERPDGSNFTLKIRSTKLEDSAMYFCASSESSYGYTFGSGTRLTVV.

The chain combines TRBV5-1 with TRBJ1-1; D is unresolved. Trimming pared 5 bases from V and 0 bases from J, leaving 14 bases between. CDR3 length: 15 amino acids. Germline CDR1 SGHRS, CDR2 YFSETQ. CDR3 in DNA: TGCGCCAGCAGTATTGGGGTGGCTATGAACACTGAAGCTTTCTTT. Its protein is CASSIGVAMNTEAFF.

The V and J genes are TRBV11-2 and TRBJ2-3, with 8 bases that match TRBD2. The ends lost 4 bases at V and 2 bases at J; junction bases unmatched: 11. The CDR3 has 17 amino acids. Germline loops: CDR1 SGHAT, CDR2 FQNNGV. This CDR3 reads CASSSPWLAGHTDTQYF. CDR3 in DNA: TGTGCCAGCAGCTCCCCGTGGCTAGCGGGCCACACAGATACGCAGTATTTT.

This clonotype was seen a handful of times. The rearrangement links TRBV29-1 to TRBJ2-5; D possibly corresponds to TRBD2 (5 bases). V lost 3 bases and J 4 bases, leaving 9 bases between the germline ends. Per germline, CDR1 SQVTM and CDR2 ANQGSEA. The CDR3 totals 12 residues. The CDR3 DNA sequence: TGCAGCGTTGATGAGGGTGGAGAGACCCAGTACTTC. Translated: CSVDEGGETQYF.

The chain uses TRBV5-1 and TRBJ1-1; D not resolved. The V end lost 0 bases, the J end lost 1 base, and 7 bases lay between the germline ends. Germline-derived CDR1 and CDR2 are SGHRS and YFSETQ. The CDR3 covers 14 residues. Here the CDR3 DNA reads TGCGCCAGCAGCTTGGTAGCCGCGAACACTGAAGCTTTCTTT. Amino acid sequence: CASSLVAANTEAFF.

The chain carries TRBV7-2 and TRBJ2-1; no clear D gene. V lost 2 bases to trimming and J lost 5 bases, with 10 bases between them. The germline CDR1 and CDR2 sequences are SGHTA and FQGNSA. The CDR3 extends over 14 amino acids. CDR3 coding DNA: TGTGCCAGCAGCTTACAGTACGGAGACAATGAGCAGTTCTTC. This sequence encodes CASSLQYGDNEQFF.

A few counts support this clonotype. The rearrangement joins TRBV12-3 or TRBV12-4 to TRBJ2-1; 12 bases are shared with TRBD1. Trimming at V came to 7 bases and at J to 8 bases, leaving 15 bases not matched to a gene. The CDR3 is 17 amino acids. The CDR3 nucleotides are TGTGCCAGCACCCCTTCTTGGGACAGGGGGCGCTGGGATGAGCAGTTCTTC. Protein sequence: CASTPSWDRGRWDEQFF.

Only a few counts were recorded for this clonotype. CDR3 loop: CSVTSGSLTDTQYF. The CDR3 DNA follows: TGCAGCGTTACTAGCGGGAGTCTCACAGATACGCAGTATTTT. The genes are TRBV29-1 and TRBJ2-3, with 11 nucleotides matching TRBD2. From germline, CDR1 is SQVTM and CDR2 ANQGSEA. V was pared by 5 bases and J by 2 bases, with 3 bases of the junction left unmatched. The CDR3 covers 14 residues.

The rearrangement joins TRBV7-8 to TRBJ2-7; possibly TRBD1 for D (5 bases). V was pared by 1 base and J by 3 bases, with 10 bases between. The CDR3 loop spans 14 amino acids. In germline, CDR1 is SGHVS, CDR2 FQNEAQ. CDR3 sequence: CASSLVTDNYEQYF. Here the CDR3 DNA reads TGTGCCAGCAGCTTAGTGACGGACAACTACGAGCAGTACTTC. The full variable domain, its missing parts supplied by reference TRBV7-8 and TRBJ2-7, is GAGVSQSPRYKVAKRGQDVALRCDPISGHVSLFWYQQALGQGPEFLTYFQNEAQLDKSGLPSDRFFAERPEGSVSTLKIQRTQQEDSAVYLCASSLVTDNYEQYFGPGTRLTVT.

This clonotype has only a few counts. J is TRBJ1-6 and V is TRBV12-3 or TRBV12-4; D possibly corresponds to TRBD1 (6 bases). The CDR3 has 14 amino acids. Deletions cut 6 bases from V and 4 bases from J, with 10 bases between. The CDR3 protein is CASRPGQYNSPLHF. The CDR3 region has the DNA TGTGCCAGCAGACCGGGACAATATAATTCACCCCTCCACTTT.

This clonotype was seen only a few times. The gene calls are TRBV9 and TRBJ2-7; no definite D call. Germline-derived CDR1 and CDR2 are SGDLS and YYNGEE. Trimming took 2 bases from V and 3 from J, leaving 3 bases between them. The CDR3 is 11 residues long. For the CDR3, the DNA is TGTGCCAGCAGCGTCGTCTACGAGCAGTACTTC. Its translation is CASSVVYEQYF.

This chain joins TRBV6-2 or TRBV6-3 and TRBJ2-1, with 14 bases identical to TRBD2. The CDR3 has 16 residues. J was trimmed by 8 bases and V by 8 bases; bases with no gene match: 11. Germline V gives CDR1 MNHEY, CDR2 SVGEGT. The CDR3 DNA reads TGTGCCAGCCCAGACGGGACTAGCGGGAGTCTCGATGAGCAGTTCTTC. It translates to CASPDGTSGSLDEQFF.

V usage is TRBV18 and J usage is TRBJ2-1; the D gene is possibly TRBD1 (6 bases). V lost 3 bases to trimming and J lost 3 bases, with 12 bases between them. The CDR3 is 15 residues long. Germline loops: CDR1 KGHSH, CDR2 LQKENI. CDR3 region: CASSPTGQSYNEQFF. CDR3 nucleotides: TGTGCCAGCTCACCGACAGGTCAAAGCTACAATGAGCAGTTCTTC. Combining the CDR3 with reference TRBV18 and TRBJ2-1 gives the whole variable domain NAGVMQNPRHLVRRRGQEARLRCSPMKGHSHVYWYRQLPEEGLKFMVYLQKENIIDESGMPKERFSAEFPKEGPSILRIQQVVRGDSAAYFCASSPTGQSYNEQFFGPGTRLTVL.

The rearrangement uses TRBV7-9 and TRBJ2-6; either TRBD1 or TRBD2 may supply D (5 bases each). Germline values: CDR1 SEHNR, CDR2 FQNEAQ (reference sequence). The V and J ends lost 2 bases and 0 bases respectively, with 14 bases between them. The CDR3 consists of 18 residues. CDR3 residues: CASSLPAIGASGANVLTF. In nucleotides, the CDR3 is TGTGCCAGCAGCTTACCGGCAATCGGGGCCTCTGGGGCCAACGTCCTGACTTTC.

This clonotype was found a few times. The chain carries TRBV20-1 and TRBJ1-1, with D maybe TRBD1 (6 bases). CDR1 DFQATT and CDR2 SNEGSKA come from the germline V gene (reference sequence). V lost 1 base and J lost 3, with 12 bases in between. The CDR3 consists of 14 residues. The CDR3 reads CSARGGASDTEAFF. CDR3 nucleotide sequence: TGCAGTGCTAGAGGGGGGGCGTCGGACACTGAAGCTTTCTTT.

This chain links TRBV6-6 with TRBJ1-2; TRBD1 matches 9 bases. V gave up 10 bases and J gave up 5 bases; unmatched junction bases: 14. Per the germline V gene, CDR1 is MNHNY and CDR2 is SVGAGI (reference sequence). The CDR3 has 15 amino acids. CDR3 in amino acids: CATTQPGQGTYGYTF. The CDR3 DNA follows: TGTGCCACCACCCAGCCGGGACAGGGAACGTATGGCTACACCTTC.

The chain links TRBV10-3 to TRBJ2-5, with D tentatively TRBD1 (5 bases). Germline values: CDR1 ENHRY, CDR2 SYGVKD. CDR3 size: 13 residues. The ends were cut back, 4 bases at V and 1 base at J, with 7 bases in the middle. CDR3 bases: TGTGCCATCAGTGTCAGGGCCCAAGAGACCCAGTACTTC. Translated, it gives CAISVRAQETQYF.

The chain is built from TRBV15 and TRBJ2-2, with D possibly being TRBD2 (5 bases). This CDR3 has 15 residues. Germline lookup yields CDR1 LNHNV and CDR2 YYDKDF (reference sequence). V was shortened by 0 bases and J by 4 bases, with 9 bases between the two germline ends. The CDR3: CATSRDVAGTGELFF. The CDR3, as DNA: TGTGCCACCAGCAGAGATGTGGCGGGCACCGGGGAGCTGTTTTTT.

The rearrangement uses TRBV5-1 and TRBJ2-1; the match to TRBD2 covers 9 bases. The CDR3 totals 17 residues. Germline CDR1 and CDR2: SGHRS and YFSETQ. J lost 9 bases, V lost 0 bases, and 13 bases had no gene match. CDR3 amino acids: CASSLVWAGGPESEQFF. The CDR3 nucleotides are TGCGCCAGCAGCTTGGTGTGGGCGGGGGGGCCCGAAAGTGAGCAGTTCTTC. Full variable domain (remainder filled in from reference TRBV5-1 and TRBJ2-1): KAGVTQTPRYLIKTRGQQVTLSCSPISGHRSVSWYQQTPGQGLQFLFEYFSETQRNKGNFPGRFSGRQFSNSRSEMNVSTLELGDSALYLCASSLVWAGGPESEQFFGPGTRLTVL.